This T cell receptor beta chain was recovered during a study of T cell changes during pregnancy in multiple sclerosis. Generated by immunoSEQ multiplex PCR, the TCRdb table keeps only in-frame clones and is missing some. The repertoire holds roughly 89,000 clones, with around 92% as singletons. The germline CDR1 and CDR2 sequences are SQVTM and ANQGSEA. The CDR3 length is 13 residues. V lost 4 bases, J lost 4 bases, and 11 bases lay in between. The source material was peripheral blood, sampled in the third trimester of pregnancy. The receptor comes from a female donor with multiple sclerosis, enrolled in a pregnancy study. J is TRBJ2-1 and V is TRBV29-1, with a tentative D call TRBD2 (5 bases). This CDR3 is CSVGPEGYNEQFF. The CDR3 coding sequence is TGCAGCGTTGGTCCAGAGGGTTACAATGAGCAGTTCTTC.